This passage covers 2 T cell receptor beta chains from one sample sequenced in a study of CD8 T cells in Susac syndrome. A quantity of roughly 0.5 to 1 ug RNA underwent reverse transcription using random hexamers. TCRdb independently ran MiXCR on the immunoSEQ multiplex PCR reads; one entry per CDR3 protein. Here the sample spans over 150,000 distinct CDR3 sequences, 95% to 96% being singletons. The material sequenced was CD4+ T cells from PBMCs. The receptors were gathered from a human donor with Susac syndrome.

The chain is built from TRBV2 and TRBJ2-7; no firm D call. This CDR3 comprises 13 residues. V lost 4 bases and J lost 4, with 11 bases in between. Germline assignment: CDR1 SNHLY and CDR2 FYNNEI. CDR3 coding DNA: TGTGCCAGCAGTGCTAACAGCTTATACGAGCAGTACGTC. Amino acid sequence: CASSANSLYEQYV.

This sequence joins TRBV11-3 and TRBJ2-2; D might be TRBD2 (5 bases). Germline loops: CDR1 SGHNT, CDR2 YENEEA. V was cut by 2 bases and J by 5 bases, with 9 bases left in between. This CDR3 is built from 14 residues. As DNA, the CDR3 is TGTGCCAGCAGCTTACGGCCGGGGACCGGGGAGCTGTTTTTT. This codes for CASSLRPGTGELFF.